This T cell receptor beta chain was sequenced in a study of blood T cell repertoires in COVID-19 (dated by TCRdb to about 2020). At the level of the whole study: Samples covering the acute and convalescent phases of COVID-19 were provided by collaborators in the United States, Italy and Spain. The prospective study material was composed of cDNA or gDNA derived from T cells, B-cell-depleted T cells, or PBMCs. The repertoires were made available in a free public database intended to serve as a resource for research on the immune response to SARS-CoV-2. Where HLA class I and class II types were available, the types were taken from metadata supplied by the sample provider, not from assay-based typing. Subjects who had been exposed to COVID-19, were actively infected with it, or had recovered from it provided the deeply sampled blood TCRbeta repertoires that made up the dataset. A de-identified subject ID, COVID-19 status, age in years and sex were almost always included in the sample metadata. Samples were obtained from the ongoing ImmuneRACE study (first 160 participants) and from 1,254 subjects provided by 6 global collaborators.

Each collaborating institution followed its own protocols to collect whole blood in K2EDTA tubes. Collaborator samples were shipped for TCRbeta analysis as frozen whole blood, isolated PBMCs, or DNA extracted from either sample type. Of note for this clone: The clone's antigen remains unknown. It has no much larger one-base neighbor in the sample; base qualities were not kept.

What the work shows at the level of the full study, not this receptor alone: How much clinical and demographic metadata was included differed by source and by participant, and the metadata was provided uncurated.

V loses 4 bases of germline sequence and J loses 4 bases, and the interval between the two ends is 5 bases. Including the terminal cysteine and phenylalanine, the CDR3 comprises 12 residues. The only DNA kept is the CDR3, 36 bases in frame from the first base. CDR1 SEHNR and CDR2 FQNEAQ are derived from the germline V gene (reference sequence). TCRbeta CDR3 regions were amplified from genomic DNA using the immunoSEQ Assay, a bias-controlled multiplex PCR. Per the original workflow: Nucleated cell counts per sample were estimated from amplification of reference gene primers within the assay. Sequence reads were collapsed and filtered to measure the absolute abundance of every unique TCRbeta CDR3 rearrangement. For each sample, productive Simpson clonality was calculated as the square root of Simpson's diversity index over productive rearrangements. Imported from immuneACCESS, the table was reduced by TCRdb to in-frame sequences with V and J called. These copies leave out some clones; in studies compared against another copy, an unresolved V gene accounts for under half, and the cause of the remainder is not known. V, J and clone size reflect that table, while D and trimming were determined from the DNA. This sample comprises about 140,000 clones, just over 85% of them detected only once. Less than 2% of the sample is taken by the ten largest.

The V and J segments used are TRBV7-9 and TRBJ1-5, with an unclear D gene assignment. This sequence originates from a woman aged 60-75 years with acute or convalescent COVID-19. Specimen: peripheral blood. The CDR3 in this case is CASSSLNQPQHF. The nucleotide sequence is given as TGTGCCAGCAGCTCCCTAAATCAGCCCCAGCATTTT. Reference TRBV7-9 and TRBJ1-5 genes cover what lies past the CDR3, so the full variable domain is DTGVSQNPRHKITKRGQNVTFRCDPISEHNRLYWYRQTLGQGPEFLTYFQNEAQLEKSRLLSDRFSAERPKGSFSTLEIQRTEQGDSAMYLCASSSLNQPQHFGDGTRLSIL.